The present T cell receptor beta chain was sequenced within a study of T cell responses to AZD1222 COVID-19 vaccine. Study-wide findings and caveats: Among the donors, most were white British and more were female, and clonal diversity was possibly underestimated. Nearly half of spike-specific TCRs reportedly target variant regions that are unmutated in the B.1.351 and B.1.1.7 variants. Spike-specific TCR depth and breadth grew after two AZD1222 doses.

To note about this clone: Its antigen is not known.

CDR1 is SGHRS, CDR2 YFSETQ, per germline. CDR3 length: 13 amino acids. V lost 5 bases and J 5 bases, leaving 13 bases between the germline ends. Using immunoSEQ multiplex PCR, the repertoire was profiled, and TCRdb retains in-frame clones only, with some absent. This sample carries about 190,000 clones, roughly 88% of them seen once, and the ten largest clones take approximately 0.97%. This receptor was taken from an adult in good health. The gene calls are TRBV5-1 and TRBJ2-5; no reliable D call. Specimen: peripheral blood, collected on day 0 of AZD1222 vaccination. Written as DNA, the CDR3 is TGCGCCAGCAGTTCCACGGGTATGGAGACCCAGTACTTC. Translation: CASSSTGMETQYF.